The clone carrying this T cell receptor beta chain was counted ten times or more. This specimen comes from a study of T cells in Graves' hyperthyroidism and ophthalmopathy. The CDR3 has 10 amino acids. Germline V CDR1 and CDR2: LGHDT, YNNKEL (reference sequence). V was clipped by 8 bases and J by 9 bases; unmatched bases: 1. Amplification yielded TCR beta CDR3 regions, with RNA transcripts as the source. The HTBI primer set drove a first-round RT-PCR of the TCR CDR3. TCRdb re-called the multiplex PCR reads with MiXCR, one entry per CDR3 protein. The table includes around 490,000 distinct CDR3 sequences, just under 20% detected once.

This receptor was obtained from a man aged 40-55 years with Graves' ophthalmopathy. The rearrangement joins TRBV3-1 to TRBJ2-4; TRBD1 agrees at 7 bases. What was sequenced was blood. The CDR3 DNA sequence: TGTGCCAGCGGACAGGTCATTCAGTACTTC. Its translation: CASGQVIQYF.